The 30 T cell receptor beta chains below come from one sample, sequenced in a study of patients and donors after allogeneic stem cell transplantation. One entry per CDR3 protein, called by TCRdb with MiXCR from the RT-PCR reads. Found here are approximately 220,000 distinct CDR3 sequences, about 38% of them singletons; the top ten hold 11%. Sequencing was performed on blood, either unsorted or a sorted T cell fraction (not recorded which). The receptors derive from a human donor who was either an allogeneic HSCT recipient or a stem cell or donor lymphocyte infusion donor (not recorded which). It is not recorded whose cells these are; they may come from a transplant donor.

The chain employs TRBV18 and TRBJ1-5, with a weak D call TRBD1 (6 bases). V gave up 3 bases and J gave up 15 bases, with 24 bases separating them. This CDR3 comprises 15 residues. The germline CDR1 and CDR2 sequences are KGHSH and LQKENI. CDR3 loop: CASSPGGGTAQSWHF. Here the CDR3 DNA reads TGTGCCAGCTCACCGGGAGGGGGGACGGCCCAATCTTGGCATTTT.

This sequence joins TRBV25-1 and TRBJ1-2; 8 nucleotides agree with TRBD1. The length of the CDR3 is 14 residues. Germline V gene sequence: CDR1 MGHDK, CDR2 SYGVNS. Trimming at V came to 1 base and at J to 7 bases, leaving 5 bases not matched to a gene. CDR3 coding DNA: TGTGCCAGCAGTGAATGGGTGGACAGGGCTGGCTACACCTTC. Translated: CASSEWVDRAGYTF.

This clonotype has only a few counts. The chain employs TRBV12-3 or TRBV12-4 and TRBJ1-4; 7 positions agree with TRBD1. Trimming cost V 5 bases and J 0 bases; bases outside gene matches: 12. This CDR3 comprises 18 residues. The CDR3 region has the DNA TGTGCCAGCAGTCCAAGACAGGGCTTATACGCAACTAATGAAAAACTGTTTTTT. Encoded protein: CASSPRQGLYATNEKLFF.

The CDR3 here is CASTLTGGAFF. The CDR3 nucleotides are TGTGCCAGCACCCTGACAGGCGGAGCTTTCTTT. This chain links TRBV28 with TRBJ1-1; tentative D call: TRBD1 (6 bases). The CDR3 has 11 amino acids. CDR1 and CDR2 (germline): MDHEN, SYDVKM. V dropped 7 bases and J dropped 10 bases, with 13 bases sitting between them.

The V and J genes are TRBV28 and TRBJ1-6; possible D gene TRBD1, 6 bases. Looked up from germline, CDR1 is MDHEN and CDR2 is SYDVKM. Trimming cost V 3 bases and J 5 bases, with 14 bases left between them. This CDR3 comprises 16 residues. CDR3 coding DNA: TGTGCCAGCAGTTTGGACAGCGCGGCCCATAATTCACCCCTCCACTTT. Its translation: CASSLDSAAHNSPLHF.

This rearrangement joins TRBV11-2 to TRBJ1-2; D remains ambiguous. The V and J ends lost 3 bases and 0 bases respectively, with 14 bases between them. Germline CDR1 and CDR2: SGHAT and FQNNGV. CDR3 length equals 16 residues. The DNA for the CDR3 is TGTGCCAGCAGCTTCCCCGGAATTAAAGCTAACTATGGCTACACCTTC. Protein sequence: CASSFPGIKANYGYTF.

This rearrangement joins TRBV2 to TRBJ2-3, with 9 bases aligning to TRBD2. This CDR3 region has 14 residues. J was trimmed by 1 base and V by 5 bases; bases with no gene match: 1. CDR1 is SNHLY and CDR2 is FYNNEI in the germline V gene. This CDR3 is CASSWTSGTDTQYF. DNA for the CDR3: TGTGCCAGCAGTTGGACTAGCGGCACAGATACGCAGTATTTT.

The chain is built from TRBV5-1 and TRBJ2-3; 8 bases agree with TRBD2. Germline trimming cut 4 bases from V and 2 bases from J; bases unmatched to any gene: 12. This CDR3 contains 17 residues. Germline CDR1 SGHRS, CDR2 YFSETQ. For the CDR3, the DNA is TGCGCCAGCAGCCCACCCACCGGGACTAGTTACACAGATACGCAGTATTTT. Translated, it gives CASSPPTGTSYTDTQYF.

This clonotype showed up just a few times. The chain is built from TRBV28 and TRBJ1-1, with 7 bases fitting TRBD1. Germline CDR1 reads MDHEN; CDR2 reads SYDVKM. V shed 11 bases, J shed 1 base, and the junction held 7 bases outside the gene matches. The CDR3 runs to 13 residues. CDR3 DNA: TGTGCCGGTAGGACAGGCGGGAACACTGAAGCTTTCTTT. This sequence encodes CAGRTGGNTEAFF.

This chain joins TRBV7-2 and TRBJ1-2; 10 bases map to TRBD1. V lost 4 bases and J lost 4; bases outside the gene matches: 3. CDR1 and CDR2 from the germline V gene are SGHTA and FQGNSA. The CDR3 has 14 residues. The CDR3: CASSSTGGRYGYTF. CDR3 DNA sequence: TGTGCCAGCAGCTCGACAGGGGGCCGCTATGGCTACACCTTC.

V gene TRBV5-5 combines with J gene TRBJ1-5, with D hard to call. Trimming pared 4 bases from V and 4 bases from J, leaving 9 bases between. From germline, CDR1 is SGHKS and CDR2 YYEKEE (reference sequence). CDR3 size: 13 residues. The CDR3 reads CASSPERNQPQHF. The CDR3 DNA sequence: TGTGCCAGCAGCCCAGAGAGGAATCAGCCCCAGCATTTT.

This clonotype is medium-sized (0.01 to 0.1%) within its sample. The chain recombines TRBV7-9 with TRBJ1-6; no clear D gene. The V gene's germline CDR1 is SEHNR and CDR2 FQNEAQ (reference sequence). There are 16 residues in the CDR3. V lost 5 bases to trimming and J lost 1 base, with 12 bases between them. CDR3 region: CASSPEAGSYNSPLHF. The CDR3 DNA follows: TGTGCCAGCAGCCCCGAAGCGGGGTCCTATAATTCACCCCTCCACTTT.

The CDR3 region is CASSLGDFTGVNEQFF. CDR3 in DNA: TGTGCCAGCAGCTTGGGGGATTTTACAGGGGTCAATGAGCAGTTCTTC. V gene TRBV5-5 combines with J gene TRBJ2-1; TRBD1 matches at 7 bases. CDR1 SGHKS and CDR2 YYEKEE come from the germline V gene (reference sequence). After removal of 0 bases from V and 6 bases from J, the junction contained 9 bases not matched to a gene. The CDR3 totals 16 residues. Full variable domain (rest looked up from reference TRBV5-5 and TRBJ2-1): DAGVTQSPTHLIKTRGQQVTLRCSPISGHKSVSWYQQVLGQGPQFIFQYYEKEERGRGNFPDRFSARQFPNYSSELNVNALLLGDSALYLCASSLGDFTGVNEQFFGPGTRLTVL.

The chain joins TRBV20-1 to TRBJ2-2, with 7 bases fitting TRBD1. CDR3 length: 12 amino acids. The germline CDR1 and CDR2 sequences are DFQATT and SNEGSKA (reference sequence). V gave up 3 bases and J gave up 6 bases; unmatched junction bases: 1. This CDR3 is CSARGQPGELFF. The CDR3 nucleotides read TGCAGTGCTAGGGGACAGCCCGGGGAGCTGTTTTTT.

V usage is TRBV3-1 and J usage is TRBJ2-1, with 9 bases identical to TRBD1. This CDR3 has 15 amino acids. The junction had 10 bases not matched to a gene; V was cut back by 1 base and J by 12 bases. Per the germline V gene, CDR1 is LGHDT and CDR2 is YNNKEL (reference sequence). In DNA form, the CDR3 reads TGTGCCAGCAGCCAAGTTCCAACAGGGGGCGCGGTGCAGTTCTTC. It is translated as CASSQVPTGGAVQFF.

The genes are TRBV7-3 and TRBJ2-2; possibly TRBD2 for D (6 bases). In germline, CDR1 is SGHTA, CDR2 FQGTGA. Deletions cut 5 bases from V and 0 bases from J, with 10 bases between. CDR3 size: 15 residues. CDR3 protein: CASSPWTTNTGELFF. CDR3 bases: TGTGCCAGCAGCCCCTGGACTACGAACACCGGGGAGCTGTTTTTT. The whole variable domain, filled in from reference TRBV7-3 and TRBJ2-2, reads GAGVSQTPSNKVTEKGKYVELRCDPISGHTALYWYRQSLGQGPEFLIYFQGTGAADDSGLPNDRFFAVRPEGSVSTLKIQRTERGDSAVYLCASSPWTTNTGELFFGEGSRLTVL.

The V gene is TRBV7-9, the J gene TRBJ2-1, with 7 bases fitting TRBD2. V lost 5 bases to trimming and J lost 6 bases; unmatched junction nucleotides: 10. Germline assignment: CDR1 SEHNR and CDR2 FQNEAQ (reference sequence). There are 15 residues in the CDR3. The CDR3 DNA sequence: TGTGCCAGCAGCCGAGCCCCGACGGGGGGCAATGAGCAGTTCTTC. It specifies CASSRAPTGGNEQFF.

CDR3 protein: CSARDGFRTDTQYF. DNA of the CDR3: TGCAGTGCTAGAGATGGGTTTCGCACAGATACGCAGTATTTT. The V and J genes are TRBV20-1 and TRBJ2-3; no definite D call. Germline V gives CDR1 DFQATT, CDR2 SNEGSKA (reference sequence). The V end lost 0 bases, the J end lost 1 base, and 8 bases lay between the germline ends. CDR3 length equals 14 residues.

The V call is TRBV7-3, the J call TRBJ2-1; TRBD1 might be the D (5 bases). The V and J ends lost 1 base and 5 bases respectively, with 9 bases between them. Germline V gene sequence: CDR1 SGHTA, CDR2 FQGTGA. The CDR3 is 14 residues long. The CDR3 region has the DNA TGTGCCAGCAGCTTAAGGGGCAGGGACAATGAGCAGTTCTTC. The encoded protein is CASSLRGRDNEQFF.

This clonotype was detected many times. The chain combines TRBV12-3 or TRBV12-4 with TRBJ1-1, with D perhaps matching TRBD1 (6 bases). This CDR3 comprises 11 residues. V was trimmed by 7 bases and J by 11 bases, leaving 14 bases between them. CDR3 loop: CASKLSGAAFF. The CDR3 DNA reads TGTGCCAGCAAGCTCTCAGGGGCTGCTTTCTTT.

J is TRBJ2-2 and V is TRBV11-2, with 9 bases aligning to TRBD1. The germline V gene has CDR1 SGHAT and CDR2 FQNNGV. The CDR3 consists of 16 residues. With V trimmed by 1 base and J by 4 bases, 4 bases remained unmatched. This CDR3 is CASSLGGQGFTGELFF. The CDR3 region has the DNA TGTGCCAGCAGCTTAGGGGGACAGGGTTTCACCGGGGAGCTGTTTTTT.

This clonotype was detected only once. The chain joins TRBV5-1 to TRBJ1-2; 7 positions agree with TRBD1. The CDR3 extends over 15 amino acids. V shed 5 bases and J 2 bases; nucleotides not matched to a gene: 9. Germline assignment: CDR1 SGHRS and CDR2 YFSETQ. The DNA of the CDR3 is TGCGCCAGCAGTTTGCCCGGGACAGACAACTATGGCTACACCTTC. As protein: CASSLPGTDNYGYTF.

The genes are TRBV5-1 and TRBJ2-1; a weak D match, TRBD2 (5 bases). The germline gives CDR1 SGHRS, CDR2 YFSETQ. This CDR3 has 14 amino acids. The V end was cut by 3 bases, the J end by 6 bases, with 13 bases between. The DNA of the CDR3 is TGCGCCAGCAGCTCGGGATTTCCCCTCAATGAGCAGTTCTTC. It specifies CASSSGFPLNEQFF.

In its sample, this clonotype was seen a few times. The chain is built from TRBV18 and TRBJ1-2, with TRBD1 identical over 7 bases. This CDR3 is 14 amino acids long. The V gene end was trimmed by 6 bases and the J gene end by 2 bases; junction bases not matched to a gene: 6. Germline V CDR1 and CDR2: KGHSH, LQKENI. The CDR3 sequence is CASSPDRVNYGYTF. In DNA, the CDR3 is TGTGCCAGCTCGCCCGACAGGGTAAACTATGGCTACACCTTC.

CDR3 protein: CASSFTGETEAFF. The CDR3 coding sequence is TGCGCCAGCAGCTTTACAGGGGAGACTGAAGCTTTCTTT. The V and J genes are TRBV5-1 and TRBJ1-1; 7 bases fit TRBD1. CDR1 and CDR2 from the germline V gene are SGHRS and YFSETQ. The length of the CDR3 is 13 residues. V was clipped by 2 bases and J by 5 bases; unmatched bases: 3.

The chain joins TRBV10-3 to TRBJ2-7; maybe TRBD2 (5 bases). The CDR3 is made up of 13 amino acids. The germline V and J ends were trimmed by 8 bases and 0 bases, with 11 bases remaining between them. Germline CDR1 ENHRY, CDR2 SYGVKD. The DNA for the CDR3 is TGTGCCATCCTGGACTCCGTCTCCTACGAGCAGTACTTC. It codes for CAILDSVSYEQYF.

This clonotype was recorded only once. This chain's CDR3 is CASSSQRGGYFTSYNEQFF. In DNA form, the CDR3 reads TGTGCCAGCAGTTCCCAGCGGGGGGGGTATTTTACTTCCTACAATGAGCAGTTCTTC. The chain has TRBV6-5 and TRBJ2-1; TRBD2 aligns across 10 bases. Trimming took 4 bases from V and 1 from J; bases not matched to a gene: 13. Germline V gives CDR1 MNHEY, CDR2 SVGAGI. The CDR3 is 19 amino acids.

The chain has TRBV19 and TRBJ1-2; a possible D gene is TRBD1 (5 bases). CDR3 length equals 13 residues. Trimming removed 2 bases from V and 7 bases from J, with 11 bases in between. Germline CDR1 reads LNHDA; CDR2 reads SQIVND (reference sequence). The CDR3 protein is CASSIKRGIGYTF. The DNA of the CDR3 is TGTGCCAGTAGTATAAAAAGGGGCATTGGCTACACCTTC.

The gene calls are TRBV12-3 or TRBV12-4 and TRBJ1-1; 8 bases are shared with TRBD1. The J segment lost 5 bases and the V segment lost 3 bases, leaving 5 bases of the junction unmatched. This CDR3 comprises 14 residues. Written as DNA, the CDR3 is TGTGCCAGCAGTTTGTGGACAGGGAAAACTGAAGCTTTCTTT. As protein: CASSLWTGKTEAFF.

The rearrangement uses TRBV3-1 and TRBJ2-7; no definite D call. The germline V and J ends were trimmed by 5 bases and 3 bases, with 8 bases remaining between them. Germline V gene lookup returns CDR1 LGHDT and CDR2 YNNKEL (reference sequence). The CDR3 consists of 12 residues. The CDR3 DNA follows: TGTGCCAGCAGCTCGACCCTCTACGAGCAGTACTTC. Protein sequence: CASSSTLYEQYF.